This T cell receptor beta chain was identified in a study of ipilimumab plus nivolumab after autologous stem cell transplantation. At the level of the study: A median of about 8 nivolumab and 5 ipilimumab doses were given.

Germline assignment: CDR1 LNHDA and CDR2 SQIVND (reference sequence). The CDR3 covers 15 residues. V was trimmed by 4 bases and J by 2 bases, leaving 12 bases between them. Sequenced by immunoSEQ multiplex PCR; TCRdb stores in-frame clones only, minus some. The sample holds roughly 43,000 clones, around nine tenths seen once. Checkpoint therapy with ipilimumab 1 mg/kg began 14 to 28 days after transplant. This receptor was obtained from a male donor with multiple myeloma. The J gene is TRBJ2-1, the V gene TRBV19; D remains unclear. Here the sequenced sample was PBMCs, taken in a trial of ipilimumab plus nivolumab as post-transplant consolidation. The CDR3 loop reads CASSKRQSAYNEQFF. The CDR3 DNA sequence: TGTGCCAGTAGTAAGAGGCAGTCCGCCTACAATGAGCAGTTCTTC.